Below, one TCR beta chain is given with its context. The entry originates in a study of blood T cell repertoires in COVID-19. This CDR3 region has 14 residues. Germline CDR1 is MNHEY and CDR2 is SMNVEV (reference sequence). The V end was cut by 6 bases, the J end by 2 bases, with 14 bases between. Using immunoSEQ multiplex PCR, the repertoire was profiled, and TCRdb retains in-frame clones only, with some absent. This table holds some 270,000 clones, around 86% found once. The cohort comprised adults aged roughly 18 to 90 years residing in around 25 US areas. Participant-given clinical history determined each cohort assignment. Each recovered donor of Cohort 3 presented with two negative PCRs, clearance, or symptom resolution.

The TCR was taken from a middle-aged woman who had recovered from COVID-19. The rearrangement links TRBV27 to TRBJ2-7; D remains ambiguous. The sample was PBMCs or T cells enriched from blood (not recorded which). CDR3 nucleotide sequence: TGTGCCAGCAGCCCTCGGAGAACTACCTACGAGCAGTACTTC. Its protein product is CASSPRRTTYEQYF.